This T cell receptor (beta chain) was sequenced for a study of technical replicates of blood from four donors. Clones were sequenced by immunoSEQ multiplex PCR, and TCRdb holds only the in-frame ones, with some missing. This sample has around 76,000 clones; approximately 92% occur once, and the top ten carry 0.41%. Germline V lookup: CDR1 MNHNY, CDR2 SVGAGI (reference sequence). With V trimmed by 6 bases and J by 5 bases, 11 bases remained unmatched. The CDR3 is 16 amino acids. The chain uses TRBV6-6 and TRBJ1-5; 9 bases map to TRBD1. The sequence came from a human donor in good health. Sequencing was carried out using T cells isolated from PBMCs. CDR3 coding DNA: TGTGCCAGCAGACCACCCGGGACAGGGAAGGATCAGCCCCAGCATTTT. It is translated as CASRPPGTGKDQPQHF.